Below, 11 T cell receptor beta chains from the same sample are listed, as sequenced in a study of T cell changes during pregnancy in multiple sclerosis. Sequencing was performed with immunoSEQ multiplex PCR; in TCRdb, only in-frame clones are kept and a portion is missing. The table has about 100,000 clones, just over 90% seen once. The sample was peripheral blood, taken in the second trimester of pregnancy. The receptors come from a female donor with multiple sclerosis, enrolled in a pregnancy study.

V usage is TRBV18 and J usage is TRBJ1-1; TRBD1 matches 9 bases. CDR1 and CDR2 from the germline V gene are KGHSH and LQKENI. CDR3 size: 14 residues. After removal of 5 bases from V and 1 base from J, the junction contained 2 bases not matched to a gene. CDR3 sequence (DNA): TGTGCCAGCTCAAGACAGGGGGAGAACACTGAAGCTTTCTTT. Amino acids: CASSRQGENTEAFF.

The rearrangement joins TRBV19 to TRBJ1-5; unclear D gene. Deletions cut 1 base from V and 6 bases from J, with 4 bases between. The CDR3 runs to 12 residues. CDR1 and CDR2 from the germline V gene are LNHDA and SQIVND (reference sequence). DNA for the CDR3: TGTGCCAGTAGTATAGCGAGTCAGCCCCAGCATTTT. It encodes CASSIASQPQHF.

With regard to this clone: Other DNA sequences in the sample encode the same CDR3. The V and J genes are TRBV5-1 and TRBJ1-5; D is unclear. The germline V and J ends were trimmed by 0 bases and 0 bases, with 7 bases remaining between them. CDR1 SGHRS and CDR2 YFSETQ come from the germline V gene. The CDR3 is made up of 15 amino acids. The CDR3 region is CASSLGQYSNQPQHF. CDR3 DNA sequence: TGCGCCAGCAGCTTGGGGCAATATAGCAATCAGCCCCAGCATTTT.

This clone appeared once. The V and J genes are TRBV5-4 and TRBJ2-5; tentatively, D is TRBD2 (6 bases). V lost 4 bases, J lost 5 bases, and 6 bases lay in between. CDR1 is SGHNT, CDR2 YYREEE, per germline (reference sequence). This CDR3 spans 11 amino acids. The CDR3 DNA is TGTGCCAGCAGCCGGGGGGAGACCCAGTACTTC. Translating it yields CASSRGETQYF.

The chain employs TRBV28 and TRBJ2-3; 7 nucleotides match TRBD2. This CDR3 has 14 residues. The junction had 3 bases not matched to a gene; V was cut back by 5 bases and J by 1 base. Per the germline V gene, CDR1 is MDHEN and CDR2 is SYDVKM. CDR3 amino acids: CASSDLAGTDTQYF. CDR3 bases: TGTGCCAGCAGTGATCTAGCGGGCACAGATACGCAGTATTTT.

The chain recombines TRBV6-1 with TRBJ2-7; D gene unclear. Trimming cost V 7 bases and J 2 bases, with 9 bases left between them. Germline values: CDR1 MNHNS, CDR2 SASEGT. There are 12 residues in the CDR3. The CDR3 is CASTTLAYEQYF. For the CDR3, the DNA is TGTGCCAGCACAACTCTGGCCTACGAGCAGTACTTC.

This chain joins TRBV7-2 and TRBJ2-2; TRBD1 agrees at 9 bases. This CDR3 spans 16 amino acids. Germline V gene sequence: CDR1 SGHTA, CDR2 FQGNSA. V shed 4 bases and J 5 bases; nucleotides not matched to a gene: 8. The CDR3, as DNA: TGTGCCAGCAGCTACCCGGGACAGGGCCGAACCGGGGAGCTGTTTTTT. Encoded protein: CASSYPGQGRTGELFF.

The gene calls are TRBV28 and TRBJ2-3; the D gene is possibly TRBD2 (6 bases). V lost 3 bases and J lost 3, with 7 bases in between. Per the germline V gene, CDR1 is MDHEN and CDR2 is SYDVKM. The CDR3 consists of 13 residues. CDR3 sequence reads: CASSFGSTDTQYF. The CDR3 region has the DNA TGTGCCAGCAGTTTCGGGAGTACAGATACGCAGTATTTT.

The rearrangement links TRBV14 to TRBJ2-2, with D possibly matching TRBD2 (6 bases). Germline V gives CDR1 SGHDN, CDR2 FVKESK. Between the trimmed V and J ends, which lost 7 bases and 0 bases, there was a span of 12 bases. The CDR3 contains 15 residues. CDR3 sequence (DNA): TGTGCCAGCACTCAATTAGCGGCGAACACCGGGGAGCTGTTTTTT. Protein product: CASTQLAANTGELFF.

This clone was picked up one time. The rearrangement links TRBV25-1 to TRBJ2-1; weak D call: TRBD2 (7 bases). Germline V CDR1 and CDR2: MGHDK, SYGVNS. V was cut by 4 bases and J by 4 bases, with 20 bases left in between. The CDR3 covers 17 residues. The CDR3, as DNA: TGTGCCAGCAGTGGGGGCGGTGCGGGGGCGAGGTACAATGAGCAGTTCTTC. Amino acid sequence: CASSGGGAGARYNEQFF.

This chain joins TRBV5-8 and TRBJ2-1, with D maybe TRBD1 (5 bases). V dropped 0 bases and J dropped 5 bases, with 12 bases sitting between them. CDR3 length equals 15 residues. CDR1 and CDR2 from the germline V gene are SGHTS and YDEGEE. The CDR3 loop is CASSLEGNVDNEQFF. The DNA of the CDR3 is TGTGCCAGCAGCTTGGAGGGGAATGTCGACAATGAGCAGTTCTTC.